A selection of T cell receptor beta chains follows, all from one sample in a study of cytomegalovirus exposure and HLA in healthy donors. Assay: immunoSEQ multiplex PCR; the TCRdb copy retains only in-frame clones and omits some. The data contain more than 250,000 clones, about 90% of them seen just once; the ten biggest clones take up just over 3%. The sample was PBMCs. The receptors shown here come from a woman between 25 and 40 years old in good health and CMV-seronegative. Each CDR3 is given with its conserved first and last residue. D genes are given only for firm matches. Only part of the rows carry a size: once, few, many, or a class if the clone is expanded.

V	size	D	J	DNA	CDR3
TRBV5-4	-	TRBD2	TRBJ2-7	TGTGCCAGCAGCACCTCGTGGGCTAGCGGGAGGGCCTACGAGCAGTACTTC	CASSTSWASGRAYEQYF
TRBV28	-	TRBD2	TRBJ2-1	TGTGCCAGCAGTTTAACAGCGGGAGGGCGGCATTACAATGAGCAGTTCTTC	CASSLTAGGRHYNEQFF
TRBV2	-	-	TRBJ1-4	TGTGCCAGCAGTGGGACAGATGTAATGAGGAAACTGTTTTTT	CASSGTDVMRKLFF
TRBV15	-	-	TRBJ2-7	TGTGCCACCAGCAGAGATAATCAAGGAAACGAGCAGTACTTC	CATSRDNQGNEQYF
TRBV9	-	-	TRBJ2-2	TGTGCCAGCAGCGTAGTTGGGGGGTCCGGGGAGCTGTTTTTT	CASSVVGGSGELFF
TRBV15	-	TRBD2	TRBJ2-3	TGTGCCACCAGCTTGGAGGCGGGAGTTAGGGATACGCAGTATTTT	CATSLEAGVRDTQYF
TRBV14	-	TRBD2	TRBJ2-7	TGTGCCAGCAGCCACCTAGCGGGCGTTTCCTACGAGCAGTACTTC	CASSHLAGVSYEQYF
TRBV9	-	-	TRBJ2-3	TGTGCCAGCAACAACGGAGGTGCAGATACGCAGTATTTT	CASNNGGADTQYF
TRBV6-6	-	-	TRBJ2-1	TGTGCCAGCAGTTATCACAACCGGGACTACAATGAGCAGTTCTTC	CASSYHNRDYNEQFF
TRBV4-1	-	TRBD2	TRBJ2-1	TGCGCCAGCAGCCAGAATGAAGCGGGATTCCCCTACAATGAGCAGTTCTTC	CASSQNEAGFPYNEQFF
TRBV10-3	-	-	TRBJ2-3	TGTGCCATCAGTCCGGGAGAGGTCACAGATACGCAGTATTTT	CAISPGEVTDTQYF
TRBV2	-	-	TRBJ2-7	TGTGCCAGCAGTGAAGAAGGCCTCTTAACGGGCGAGCAGTACTTC	CASSEEGLLTGEQYF
TRBV7-9	-	TRBD1	TRBJ2-7	TGTGCCAGCAGACCCCTGGACAGGACAGGGGCCTACGAGCAGTACTTC	CASRPLDRTGAYEQYF
TRBV20-1	-	-	TRBJ1-1	TGCAGTGCCAGAGAGGTTCCTAAAGCTTTCTTT	CSAREVPKAFF
TRBV29-1	-	-	TRBJ2-6	TGCAGCGTTGAAGATCGACCCTCTGGGGCCAACGTCCTGACTTTC	CSVEDRPSGANVLTF
TRBV9	-	TRBD2	TRBJ2-1	TGTGCCAGCACCTCCTCTACTAGCGGGAGCTCCTACAATGAGCAGTTCTTC	CASTSSTSGSSYNEQFF
TRBV6-6	-	TRBD2	TRBJ2-3	TGTGCCAGCAGTAGTAGCGGGAGCACAGATACGCAGTATTTT	CASSSSGSTDTQYF
TRBV9	once	TRBD2	TRBJ2-5	TGTGCCAGCAGCGTAGCGGCGGGAGTAGAGACCCAGTACTTC	CASSVAAGVETQYF
TRBV19	once	TRBD1	TRBJ2-1	TGTGCCAGTAGTATCACGGGACAGGGGGTCTACAATGAGCAGTTCTTC	CASSITGQGVYNEQFF
TRBV4-3	-	-	TRBJ2-3	TGCGCCAGCAGCCAAGATCGGGGAAGCACAGATACGCAGTATTTT	CASSQDRGSTDTQYF
TRBV6-5	-	-	TRBJ2-5	TGTGCCAGCAGTGACCGGGGGATACAAGAGACCCAGTACTTC	CASSDRGIQETQYF
TRBV4-2	-	TRBD2	TRBJ2-2	TGTGCCAGCAGCCAACTTGGGACTACGGGGGAGCTGTTTTTT	CASSQLGTTGELFF
TRBV11-2	once	-	TRBJ1-2	TGTGCCAGCAGCTTAGGCAGGACAGAGGCAGGCTACACCTTC	CASSLGRTEAGYTF
TRBV4-2	-	TRBD2	TRBJ2-7	TGTGCCAGCAGCCAAGTGGGTCTAGCGGGGGGTTACGAGCAGTACTTC	CASSQVGLAGGYEQYF
TRBV27	-	-	TRBJ2-1	TGTGCCAGCAGTATCAGAGGGGGATACAATGAGCAGTTCTTC	CASSIRGGYNEQFF
TRBV27	-	-	TRBJ1-2	TGTGCCAGCAGTTCCGAACGATATGGCTACACCTTC	CASSSERYGYTF
TRBV29-1	-	-	TRBJ2-5	TGCAGCGTTGGACTGCCCCAAGAGACCCAGTACTTC	CSVGLPQETQYF
TRBV5-6	-	TRBD1	TRBJ1-2	TGTGCCAGCAGCTTGAGGGGACAGGGAGGCTCCTATGGCTACACCTTC	CASSLRGQGGSYGYTF
TRBV11-3	-	TRBD2	TRBJ2-5	TGTGCCAGCAGCTTAGCGCTAGCGGGAGGTCGGGAGACCCAGTACTTC	CASSLALAGGRETQYF
TRBV18	-	-	TRBJ2-1	TGTGCCAGCTCACCAGGACAAAATTGGAATGAGCAGTTCTTC	CASSPGQNWNEQFF
TRBV5-1	-	TRBD2	TRBJ2-2	TGCGCCAGCAGCTTGGGACTAGCGGGCGCGAACACCGGGGAGCTGTTTTTT	CASSLGLAGANTGELFF
TRBV7-9	-	-	TRBJ2-5	TGTGCCAGCAGCCATAAGGGGAGTAACCAGTACTTC	CASSHKGSNQYF
TRBV5-1	-	TRBD2	TRBJ2-7	TGCGCCAGCAGCCCGGGACTAGCGGGAGCGGCCGAGCAGTACTTC	CASSPGLAGAAEQYF
TRBV7-2	-	-	TRBJ2-7	TGTGCCAGCAGCTTAGGAATCGGGACCCGGGGGGAGCAGTACTTC	CASSLGIGTRGEQYF
TRBV7-3	-	TRBD2	TRBJ2-5	TGTGCCAGCAGCTCCGGGACTAGCGGGAGATTAGAGACCCAGTACTTC	CASSSGTSGRLETQYF
TRBV28	-	-	TRBJ1-5	TGTGCCAGCAGCACATCCAGGGGAGGAAATCAGCCCCAGCATTTT	CASSTSRGGNQPQHF
TRBV7-2	-	TRBD1	TRBJ2-5	TGTGCCAGCAGCCGCCGAGAGACAGGGAAAGAGACCCAGTACTTC	CASSRRETGKETQYF
TRBV28	-	TRBD1	TRBJ1-5	TGTGCCAGCAGCGGGGACAGGGGGAAGAATCAGCCCCAGCATTTT	CASSGDRGKNQPQHF
TRBV19	-	TRBD2	TRBJ2-1	TGTGCCAGTAGTATCCCCCTAGCGGGAGTAGGGAATGAGCAGTTCTTC	CASSIPLAGVGNEQFF
TRBV2	-	TRBD2	TRBJ2-7	TGTGCCAGCACCGAGGGGATAGGCTTACTAGCGGGAGGGCCTCTCGTCTACGAGCAGTACTTC	CASTEGIGLLAGGPLVYEQYF
TRBV9	-	-	TRBJ2-1	TGTGCCAGCAGCGTAGTGGGTGGGGGACTTAGGAATGAGCAGTTCTTC	CASSVVGGGLRNEQFF
TRBV2	-	TRBD1	TRBJ2-1	TGTGCCAGATCGGGACAGGGGGCGGGTGAGCAGTTCTTC	CARSGQGAGEQFF
TRBV9	once	-	TRBJ2-2	TGTGCCAGCAGCAACCGGGCAGGGGCGGGGAACACCGGGGAGCTGTTTTTT	CASSNRAGAGNTGELFF
TRBV5-1	-	TRBD1	TRBJ2-1	TGCGCCAGCAGCATCCGCTCCGGGACAGGGTACAATGAGCAGTTCTTC	CASSIRSGTGYNEQFF